This passage covers 27 T cell receptor beta chains from one sample sequenced in a study of cytomegalovirus exposure and HLA in healthy donors. The primer mix had 60 Vbeta and 13 Jbeta primers. TCRdb's table, derived via immunoSEQ multiplex PCR, lists solely in-frame clones and lacks some. The table has fewer than 250,000 clones, 70% to 85% seen once; the top ten hold 0.2% to 0.25%. The sequenced material came from PBMCs. All receptors derive from a girl aged 2-10 years in good health and CMV-seronegative.

The V call is TRBV27, the J call TRBJ2-5; TRBD2 agrees at 7 bases. Germline assignment: CDR1 MNHEY and CDR2 SMNVEV (reference sequence). V was clipped by 8 bases and J by 5 bases; unmatched bases: 8. The CDR3 runs 13 residues. The CDR3 nucleotides read TGTGCCAGCGGACTAGTATCCCAGGAGACCCAGTACTTC. It yields the protein CASGLVSQETQYF.

V gene TRBV5-4 combines with J gene TRBJ1-1; no reliable D call. There are 14 residues in the CDR3. The V end was cut by 0 bases, the J end by 5 bases, with 11 bases between. Germline CDR1 reads SGHNT; CDR2 reads YYREEE (reference sequence). CDR3 nucleotide sequence: TGTGCCAGCAGCTTGGCGGGTGGAGGGACTGAAGCTTTCTTT. It is translated as CASSLAGGGTEAFF. The entire variable domain, with the rest obtained from reference TRBV5-4 and TRBJ1-1, is as follows: ETGVTQSPTHLIKTRGQQVTLRCSSQSGHNTVSWYQQALGQGPQFIFQYYREEENGRGNFPPRFSGLQFPNYSSELNVNALELDDSALYLCASSLAGGGTEAFFGQGTRLTVV.

This sequence joins TRBV29-1 and TRBJ2-1, with 12 bases lining up with TRBD2. There are 13 residues in the CDR3. Trimming cost V 8 bases and J 7 bases; bases outside gene matches: 6. Germline CDR1 reads SQVTM; CDR2 reads ANQGSEA. This CDR3 reads CSFLAGGPNEQFF. In nucleotides, the CDR3 is TGCAGCTTTCTAGCGGGAGGGCCAAATGAGCAGTTCTTC.

The chain has TRBV5-1 and TRBJ1-2; TRBD1 aligns across 8 bases. This CDR3 has 14 residues. The junction had 4 bases not matched to a gene; V was cut back by 6 bases and J by 0 bases. Germline V lookup: CDR1 SGHRS, CDR2 YFSETQ. The CDR3 loop reads CASTQTGANYGYTF. DNA for the CDR3: TGCGCCAGCACACAGACAGGGGCTAACTATGGCTACACCTTC.

The rearrangement links TRBV2 to TRBJ1-2; TRBD1 agrees at 11 bases. CDR3 size: 16 residues. Germline CDR1 SNHLY, CDR2 FYNNEI. V shed 6 bases and J 0 bases; nucleotides not matched to a gene: 6. In DNA, the CDR3 is TGTGCCAGCAGGATGGGACAGGGGGGGGCTAACTATGGCTACACCTTC. The encoded protein is CASRMGQGGANYGYTF.

The chain links TRBV5-1 to TRBJ1-2; 7 bases are a match to TRBD1. Unmatched junction bases numbered 3, after V lost 3 bases and J lost 4 bases. The CDR3 is 13 residues long. Germline loops: CDR1 SGHRS, CDR2 YFSETQ. CDR3 sequence reads: CASSSRDSYGYTF. Here the CDR3 DNA reads TGCGCCAGCAGCTCCCGGGACAGCTATGGCTACACCTTC. The entire variable domain, with the rest obtained from reference TRBV5-1 and TRBJ1-2, is as follows: KAGVTQTPRYLIKTRGQQVTLSCSPISGHRSVSWYQQTPGQGLQFLFEYFSETQRNKGNFPGRFSGRQFSNSRSEMNVSTLELGDSALYLCASSSRDSYGYTFGSGTRLTVV.

The chain has TRBV6-1 and TRBJ1-3; D gene unclear. The germline CDR1 and CDR2 sequences are MNHNS and SASEGT. The CDR3 contains 15 residues. V was shortened by 2 bases and J by 3 bases, with 11 bases between the two germline ends. CDR3 in DNA: TGTGCCAGCAGTGAAAGAGCGGCGGTTGGAAACACCATATATTTT. It yields the protein CASSERAAVGNTIYF.

The chain carries TRBV7-6 and TRBJ2-5; a weak D match, TRBD2 (5 bases). The end of the DNA fits TRBJ2-7 better, so the J call may be wrong. Germline lookup yields CDR1 SGHVS and CDR2 FNYEAQ. The CDR3 covers 14 residues. The CDR3 loop is CASSPYFPGYEQYF. CDR3 in DNA: TGTGCCAGCAGCCCTTACTTCCCGGGGTACGAGCAGTACTTC.

The chain carries TRBV21-1 and TRBJ2-6; TRBD1 was called by the table and not checked on the DNA. TRBV21-1 represents a pseudogene. The CDR3 totals 18 residues. The CDR3 sequence: CASSNYDRVFSGANVLTF. DNA for the CDR3: TGTGCCAGCAGCAATTATGACAGGGTATTCTCTGGGGCCAACGTCCTGACTTTC.

The chain employs TRBV15 and TRBJ2-2; D remains unclear. V gave up 2 bases and J gave up 8 bases, with 9 bases separating them. Germline V CDR1 and CDR2: LNHNV, YYDKDF (reference sequence). CDR3 length equals 13 residues. CDR3: CATSRNLDGELFF. The CDR3 region has the DNA TGTGCCACCAGCAGAAACTTAGATGGGGAGCTGTTTTTT.

The rearrangement joins TRBV5-4 to TRBJ2-7, with a tentative D call TRBD2 (6 bases). The CDR3 runs to 13 residues. Germline CDR1 reads SGHNT; CDR2 reads YYREEE (reference sequence). The V and J ends lost 4 bases and 6 bases respectively, with 14 bases between them. The CDR3 sequence is CASSPATSFEQYF. For the CDR3, the DNA is TGTGCCAGCAGCCCGGCCACTAGCTTCGAGCAGTACTTC. Together with reference TRBV5-4 and TRBJ2-7, the CDR3 gives the full variable domain: ETGVTQSPTHLIKTRGQQVTLRCSSQSGHNTVSWYQQALGQGPQFIFQYYREEENGRGNFPPRFSGLQFPNYSSELNVNALELDDSALYLCASSPATSFEQYFGPGTRLTVT.

The chain has TRBV2 and TRBJ2-7; D ambiguous. CDR3 size: 10 residues. Trimming removed 6 bases at V and 9 bases at J, with 9 bases between. The germline V gene encodes CDR1 SNHLY and CDR2 FYNNEI. The chain's CDR3 is CASSGLPQYF. In DNA form, the CDR3 reads TGTGCCAGCAGCGGTCTCCCGCAGTACTTC.

The V gene is TRBV9, the J gene TRBJ2-3; 8 bases fit TRBD2. Germline CDR1 reads SGDLS; CDR2 reads YYNGEE. The V segment lost 2 bases and the J segment 10 bases; nucleotides outside the gene matches: 3. The CDR3 length is 12 residues. The chain's CDR3 is CASSVAGGAQYF. The CDR3 DNA follows: TGTGCCAGCAGCGTGGCGGGGGGCGCGCAGTATTTT.

The gene calls are TRBV6-4 and TRBJ1-1; D is unclear. The V end lost 0 bases, the J end lost 12 bases, and 14 bases lay between the germline ends. The germline CDR1 and CDR2 sequences are MRHNA and SNTAGT. The CDR3 length is 13 residues. The CDR3 spells CASSDSNGILSFF. In DNA, the CDR3 is TGTGCCAGCAGTGACTCAAACGGGATCCTGTCTTTCTTT.

There are a few counts of this clone. The chain carries TRBV6-6 and TRBJ2-2, with 8 bases aligning to TRBD2. There are 11 residues in the CDR3. The V and J ends lost 11 bases and 13 bases, in that order; junction bases with no gene match: 9. Looked up from germline, CDR1 is MNHNY and CDR2 is SVGAGI (reference sequence). The CDR3 nucleotides read TGTGCCGCCATGGGGCTAGCGGGGCTGTTTTTT. Translating gives CAAMGLAGLFF.

The chain joins TRBV28 to TRBJ1-5; tentative D call: TRBD1 (5 bases). CDR1 is MDHEN and CDR2 is SYDVKM in the germline V gene. Between the trimmed V and J ends, which lost 10 bases and 4 bases, there was a span of 20 bases. This CDR3 spans 15 amino acids. CDR3 protein: CATVPGLLANQPQHF. DNA for the CDR3: TGTGCCACCGTACCGGGACTTCTGGCGAATCAGCCCCAGCATTTT.

This chain connects TRBV29-1 to TRBJ1-4; D gene unclear. CDR1 is SQVTM, CDR2 ANQGSEA, per germline. The germline V and J ends were trimmed by 4 bases and 3 bases, with 12 bases remaining between them. The CDR3 runs to 14 residues. In DNA, the CDR3 is TGCAGCGTTGGGGAGTTGGGATCTAATGAAAAACTGTTTTTT. Amino acid sequence: CSVGELGSNEKLFF.

The chain uses TRBV2 and TRBJ2-1; 8 bases align to TRBD2. This CDR3 is 16 amino acids long. Per germline, CDR1 SNHLY and CDR2 FYNNEI. Unmatched junction bases numbered 10, after V lost 4 bases and J lost 5 bases. CDR3 bases: TGTGCCAGCAGTGGACGACTAGCGCCGGGGGACAATGAGCAGTTCTTC. It is translated as CASSGRLAPGDNEQFF.

The V and J genes are TRBV27 and TRBJ2-2, with 7 bases that match TRBD1. The V and J ends lost 2 bases and 1 base, in that order; junction bases with no gene match: 7. This CDR3 comprises 17 residues. Germline lookup yields CDR1 MNHEY and CDR2 SMNVEV (reference sequence). DNA of the CDR3: TGTGCCAGCAGTTTAGCGCCGGGGACAGTGAACACCGGGGAGCTGTTTTTT. It specifies CASSLAPGTVNTGELFF.

The genes are TRBV7-9 and TRBJ1-6, with unresolved D. This CDR3 is built from 15 residues. Germline CDR1 reads SEHNR; CDR2 reads FQNEAQ (reference sequence). V shed 1 base and J shed 7 bases, with 11 bases lying between them. The CDR3 nucleotides read TGTGCCAGCAGCTTAGGGTCCCTCCTAAATTCACCCCTCCACTTT. Its translation is CASSLGSLLNSPLHF.

This chain uses TRBV5-4 with TRBJ1-1; 9 positions agree with TRBD1. CDR3 length: 15 amino acids. Germline V lookup: CDR1 SGHNT, CDR2 YYREEE (reference sequence). V lost 3 bases, J lost 7 bases, and 10 bases stayed unmatched. CDR3 coding DNA: TGTGCCAGCAGCTGGGGGGGACAGGGTGTGATTGAAGCTTTCTTT. This codes for CASSWGGQGVIEAFF.

About this clone: One end of the junction does not line up with germline, which may come from a read error. The V call is TRBV2, the J call TRBJ1-1; D gene uncertain. CDR1 and CDR2 (germline): SNHLY, FYNNEI. The CDR3 sequence is 13 residues long. This CDR3 reads CASSESGNTEALF. The CDR3 nucleotides read TGTGCCAGCAGTGAATCGGGGAACACTGAAGCTTTATTT.

This chain uses TRBV4-1 with TRBJ2-3; 12 positions match TRBD1. Germline CDR1 MGHRA, CDR2 YSYEKL. V was pared by 3 bases and J by 1 base, with 2 bases of the junction left unmatched. The CDR3 spans 16 residues. Written as DNA, the CDR3 is TGCGCCAGCAGCCAGGGACAGGGGGCTGGCACAGATACGCAGTATTTT. This translates into CASSQGQGAGTDTQYF.

This chain connects TRBV10-1 to TRBJ1-1; no clear D gene. This CDR3 comprises 19 residues. From germline, CDR1 is WNHNN and CDR2 SYGVQD (reference sequence). Trimming stripped 0 bases from V and 4 bases from J, with 24 bases between. The CDR3 here is CASSESVGGRGLVGTEAFF. The DNA for the CDR3 is TGCGCCAGCAGTGAGTCGGTGGGAGGTCGGGGTTTGGTGGGCACTGAAGCTTTCTTT.

The chain uses TRBV9 and TRBJ1-1, with D perhaps TRBD1 (5 bases). Deletions cut 4 bases from V and 1 base from J, with 8 bases between. The CDR3 totals 13 residues. Germline lookup yields CDR1 SGDLS and CDR2 YYNGEE. CDR3 DNA sequence: TGTGCCAGCAGCAAAGACAGGAACACTGAAGCTTTCTTT. Translation gives CASSKDRNTEAFF.

This clone was seen just once. This chain links TRBV29-1 with TRBJ2-1; D is uncertain. V was cut by 4 bases and J by 5 bases, with 6 bases left in between. This CDR3 has 11 amino acids. Germline V gene lookup returns CDR1 SQVTM and CDR2 ANQGSEA. CDR3 DNA: TGCAGCGTTGGGCTTAACAATGAGCAGTTCTTC. It is translated as CSVGLNNEQFF.

This chain links TRBV2 with TRBJ2-5, with unresolved D. Trimming pared 9 bases from V and 5 bases from J, leaving 13 bases between. The CDR3 loop spans 12 amino acids. Looked up from germline, CDR1 is SNHLY and CDR2 is FYNNEI. The CDR3 DNA is TGTGCCAGTAGCACCCTTCGGGAGACCCAGTACTTC. It encodes CASSTLRETQYF.